One T cell receptor (beta chain) is described in this entry. Its antigen is unidentified. V was shortened by 2 bases and J by 0 bases, with 7 bases between the two germline ends. The CDR3 loop spans 14 amino acids. In germline, CDR1 is MDHEN, CDR2 SYDVKM. Sequencing was performed with immunoSEQ multiplex PCR; in TCRdb, only in-frame clones are kept and a portion is missing. The sample consists of 60,000 to 85,000 clones, around 89% of them appearing once. These data come from a study of OX40 agonist ivuxolimab in advanced cancers. Findings and caveats of the study: CD8+ T cells averaged more expanded clones than CD4+.

V usage is TRBV28 and J usage is TRBJ1-1, with D possibly being TRBD1 (5 bases). The sequence was obtained from an adult with an advanced solid tumor such as melanoma, head and neck, liver or kidney cancer. Sequences were derived from CD4+ or CD8+ T cells sorted from blood, sampled in a trial of the OX40 agonist ivuxolimab. The CDR3 is CASSLGGVNTEAFF. CDR3 bases: TGTGCCAGCAGTTTAGGGGGGGTGAACACTGAAGCTTTCTTT.